The 15 T cell receptor beta chains below come from one sample, sequenced in a study of graft-versus-host responses after intestinal transplantation. Their target antigens are unknown. TCRdb keeps only in-frame clones here, not all; method: immunoSEQ multiplex PCR. This table has fewer than 150,000 clones, about 92% appearing once. Sequenced material: unstimulated CD4+ T cells sorted from spleen or lymph node cells, taken before intestinal transplant. The receptors come from a human donor who received an intestinal transplant.

The chain joins TRBV2 to TRBJ2-2; possibly TRBD2 for D (8 bases). The V gene's germline CDR1 is SNHLY and CDR2 FYNNEI. V gave up 7 bases and J gave up 3 bases, with 15 bases separating them. CDR3 size: 15 residues. CDR3 sequence (DNA): TGTGCCAGCAACGGGAGGGGGCAGGACACCGGGGAGCTGTTTTTT. Translating gives CASNGRGQDTGELFF.

The rearrangement uses TRBV6-5 and TRBJ1-2; no firm D call. This CDR3 spans 15 amino acids. CDR1 and CDR2 from the germline V gene are MNHEY and SVGAGI. The V and J ends lost 0 bases and 0 bases respectively, with 8 bases between them. The CDR3, as DNA: TGTGCCAGCAGTTACTCGACTACCTCTAACTATGGCTACACCTTC. Residues: CASSYSTTSNYGYTF.

CDR3 nucleotides: TGTGCCAGCAGCTTGGCGGGGGCGGGCACCGGGGAGCTGTTTTTT. Translating it yields CASSLAGAGTGELFF. The chain carries TRBV5-4 and TRBJ2-2; D possibly uses TRBD1 or TRBD2 (6 bases each). The CDR3 extends over 15 amino acids. Germline values: CDR1 SGHNT, CDR2 YYREEE (reference sequence). Between the trimmed V and J ends, which lost 0 bases and 4 bases, there was a span of 10 bases.

The chain uses TRBV7-9 and TRBJ1-5; D might be TRBD1 (5 bases). Deletions cut 3 bases from V and 7 bases from J, with 10 bases between. Germline V gene sequence: CDR1 SEHNR, CDR2 FQNEAQ (reference sequence). There are 13 residues in the CDR3. For the CDR3, the DNA is TGTGCCAGCAGCTTCAGGGTAGGGCAGCCCCAGCATTTT. Its protein is CASSFRVGQPQHF.

Turning to this clone: Other DNA sequences in this sample translate to the same CDR3. V and J are TRBV5-1 and TRBJ2-1; D gene unclear. Germline values: CDR1 SGHRS, CDR2 YFSETQ. The V gene lost 0 bases and the J gene lost 4 bases, with 8 bases spanning the gap. CDR3 length: 14 residues. CDR3 nucleotide sequence: TGCGCCAGCAGCTTGGTGGGTCAGTACAATGAGCAGTTCTTC. Its protein is CASSLVGQYNEQFF.

This chain connects TRBV6-6 to TRBJ2-7, with 8 bases that match TRBD2. This CDR3 is 13 amino acids long. Germline assignment: CDR1 MNHNY and CDR2 SVGAGI (reference sequence). Trimming took 8 bases from V and 8 from J; bases not matched to a gene: 11. The CDR3 DNA reads TGTGCCAGCGGGCCGGGGGGGAGTGAGAAGCAGTACTTC. Protein product: CASGPGGSEKQYF.

This chain uses TRBV7-9 with TRBJ2-7; D remains unclear. The V and J ends lost 3 bases and 4 bases respectively, with 10 bases between them. The CDR3 is 13 amino acids. Germline CDR1 and CDR2: SEHNR and FQNEAQ (reference sequence). The CDR3 DNA sequence: TGTGCCAGCAGCTTCCGAACGAAGTACGAGCAGTACTTC. This encodes CASSFRTKYEQYF.

This chain joins TRBV18 and TRBJ2-7; 7 positions agree with TRBD1. This CDR3 contains 15 residues. CDR1 KGHSH and CDR2 LQKENI come from the germline V gene. Trimming removed 4 bases from V and 2 bases from J; junction bases left unmatched: 8. The CDR3 nucleotides read TGTGCCAGCTCACTCGGGACAGCTATTGCCTACGAGCAGTACTTC. The encoded protein is CASSLGTAIAYEQYF.

The CDR3 DNA reads TGTGCCAGTAGTATGTGGCGGGGGAGCTCCTACAATGAGCAGTTCTTC. Protein product: CASSMWRGSSYNEQFF. This chain connects TRBV19 to TRBJ2-1; TRBD2 matches at 7 bases. V trimming: 3 bases; J trimming: 0 bases; junction bases outside the gene matches: 5. This CDR3 spans 16 amino acids. Germline CDR1 and CDR2: LNHDA and SQIVND (reference sequence). Filled out from reference TRBV19 and TRBJ2-1, the complete variable domain reads DGGITQSPKYLFRKEGQNVTLSCEQNLNHDAMYWYRQDPGQGLRLIYYSQIVNDFQKGDIAEGYSVSREKKESFPLTVTSAQKNPTAFYLCASSMWRGSSYNEQFFGPGTRLTVL.

The V call is TRBV5-1, the J call TRBJ2-7; 7 bases map to TRBD1. The CDR3 has 14 residues. The V and J ends lost 4 bases and 0 bases, in that order; junction bases with no gene match: 4. Germline CDR1 is SGHRS and CDR2 is YFSETQ. The CDR3 region has the DNA TGCGCCAGCAGCCCCAGGACAGGCTCCTACGAGCAGTACTTC. Translating gives CASSPRTGSYEQYF.

CDR3 sequence reads: CASSLSGGQSYNEQFF. CDR3 bases: TGTGCCAGCAGCTTATCGGGCGGGCAATCCTACAATGAGCAGTTCTTC. The chain employs TRBV7-6 and TRBJ2-1; D possibly corresponds to TRBD2 (5 bases). Germline loops: CDR1 SGHVS, CDR2 FNYEAQ. The CDR3 is 16 residues long. V lost 2 bases and J 1 base, leaving 12 bases between the germline ends. Using reference TRBV7-6 and TRBJ2-1 for the parts outside the CDR3, the full variable domain is GAGVSQSPRYKVTKRGQDVALRCDPISGHVSLYWYRQALGQGPEFLTYFNYEAQQDKSGLPNDRFSAERPEGSISTLTIQRTEQRDSAMYRCASSLSGGQSYNEQFFGPGTRLTVL.

J is TRBJ1-3 and V is TRBV18, with a weak D call TRBD1 (6 bases). CDR1 KGHSH and CDR2 LQKENI come from the germline V gene. V was cut by 5 bases and J by 4 bases, with 9 bases left in between. The CDR3 extends over 13 amino acids. The CDR3 is CASSTGTGNTIYF. CDR3 in DNA: TGTGCCAGCTCAACAGGGACCGGAAACACCATATATTTT.

This rearrangement joins TRBV6-1 to TRBJ2-1; 7 bases are shared with TRBD1. The CDR3 runs 13 residues. Germline-derived CDR1 and CDR2 are MNHNS and SASEGT. The V gene end was trimmed by 6 bases and the J gene end by 6 bases; junction bases not matched to a gene: 5. CDR3 in DNA: TGTGCCAGCAGCCTGACAGGGACCAATGAGCAGTTCTTC. This encodes CASSLTGTNEQFF.

The V call is TRBV9, the J call TRBJ2-2; 14 nucleotides agree with TRBD2. The CDR3 covers 18 residues. The junction had 5 bases not matched to a gene; V was cut back by 4 bases and J by 0 bases. CDR1 and CDR2 (germline): SGDLS, YYNGEE. The CDR3 is CASSSRLAGGTNTGELFF. DNA for the CDR3: TGTGCCAGCAGCTCCAGACTAGCGGGGGGGACGAACACCGGGGAGCTGTTTTTT.

This clone was detected only once. The chain recombines TRBV11-3 with TRBJ2-2, with D maybe TRBD1 (6 bases). CDR1 and CDR2 (germline): SGHNT, YENEEA. CDR3 length: 16 amino acids. Trimming removed 5 bases from V and 6 bases from J, with 19 bases in between. The CDR3 loop is CASSLKRGSPPGELFF. CDR3 DNA: TGTGCCAGCAGCCTAAAGAGGGGGTCCCCCCCCGGGGAGCTGTTTTTT.